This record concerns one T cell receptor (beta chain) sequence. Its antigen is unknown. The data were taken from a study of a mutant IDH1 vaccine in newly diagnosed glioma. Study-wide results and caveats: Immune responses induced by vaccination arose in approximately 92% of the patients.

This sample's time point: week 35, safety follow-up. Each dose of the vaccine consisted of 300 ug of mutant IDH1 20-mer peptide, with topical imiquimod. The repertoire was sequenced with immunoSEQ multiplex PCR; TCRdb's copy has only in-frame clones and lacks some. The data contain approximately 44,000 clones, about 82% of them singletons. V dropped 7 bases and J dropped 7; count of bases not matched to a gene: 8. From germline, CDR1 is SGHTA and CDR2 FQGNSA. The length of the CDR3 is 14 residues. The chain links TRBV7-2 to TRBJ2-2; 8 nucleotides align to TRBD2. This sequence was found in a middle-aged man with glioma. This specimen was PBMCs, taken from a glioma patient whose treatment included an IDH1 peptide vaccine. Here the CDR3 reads CASKGAGVVGELFF. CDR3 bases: TGTGCCAGCAAGGGAGCGGGAGTCGTCGGGGAGCTGTTTTTT.